This section outlines one T cell receptor beta chain sequence together with its context. Different DNA sequences within this sample yield the same CDR3. CD45RO-negative, CCR7-positively selected cells formed the naive CD8 fraction, excluding terminally differentiated effector memory CD45RA+ cells. The sample originates from a study of shared clonotypes between healthy human individuals. Trimming cost V 4 bases and J 2 bases, with 9 bases left between them. Per the germline V gene, CDR1 is MDHEN and CDR2 is SYDVKM. CDR3 length equals 14 residues. Measured with immunoSEQ multiplex PCR; TCRdb has only the in-frame clones, and not every one. Among around 2,000,000 clones listed, around 93% were seen once.

The source is a young man in good health. Some clones in this sample may be carry-over from other donors' samples. The chain employs TRBV28 and TRBJ1-5; unclear D gene. Sequenced: naive CD8+ T cells from PBMCs. Here the CDR3 reads CASSSGGGNQPQHF. The CDR3 DNA sequence: TGTGCCAGCAGTTCAGGCGGTGGCAATCAGCCCCAGCATTTT.